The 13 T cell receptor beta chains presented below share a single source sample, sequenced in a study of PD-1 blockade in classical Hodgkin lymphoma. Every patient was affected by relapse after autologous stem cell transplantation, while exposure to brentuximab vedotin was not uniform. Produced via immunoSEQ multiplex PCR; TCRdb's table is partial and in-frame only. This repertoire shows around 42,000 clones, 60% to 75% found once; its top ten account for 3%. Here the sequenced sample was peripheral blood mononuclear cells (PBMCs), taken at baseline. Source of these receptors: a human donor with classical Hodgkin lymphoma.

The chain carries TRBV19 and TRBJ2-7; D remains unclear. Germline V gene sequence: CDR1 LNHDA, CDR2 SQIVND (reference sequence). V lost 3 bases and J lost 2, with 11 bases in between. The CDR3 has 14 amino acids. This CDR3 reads CASSIIDGTYEQYF. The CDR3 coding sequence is TGTGCCAGTAGTATTATAGACGGAACCTACGAGCAGTACTTC.

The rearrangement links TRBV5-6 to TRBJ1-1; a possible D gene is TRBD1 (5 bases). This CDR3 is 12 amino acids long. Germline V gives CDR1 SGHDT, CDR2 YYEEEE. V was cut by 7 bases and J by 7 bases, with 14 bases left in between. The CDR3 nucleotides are TGTGCCAGCTCACAACAGGCTAGTGAAGCTTTCTTT. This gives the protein CASSQQASEAFF.

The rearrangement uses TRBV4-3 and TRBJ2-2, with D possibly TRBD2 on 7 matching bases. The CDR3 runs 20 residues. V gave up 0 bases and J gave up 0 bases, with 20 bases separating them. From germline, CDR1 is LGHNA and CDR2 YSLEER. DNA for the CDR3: TGCGCCAGCAGCCAAGAAGCGGGTAGGGGGGGCGCCTCGAACACCGGGGAGCTGTTTTTT. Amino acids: CASSQEAGRGGASNTGELFF.

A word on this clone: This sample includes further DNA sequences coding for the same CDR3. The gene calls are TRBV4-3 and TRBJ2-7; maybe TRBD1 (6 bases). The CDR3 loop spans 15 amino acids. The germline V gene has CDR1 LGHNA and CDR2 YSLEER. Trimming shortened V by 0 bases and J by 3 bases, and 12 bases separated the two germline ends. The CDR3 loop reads CASSQDATGIYEQYF. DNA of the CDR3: TGCGCCAGCAGCCAAGACGCCACAGGGATCTACGAGCAGTACTTC.

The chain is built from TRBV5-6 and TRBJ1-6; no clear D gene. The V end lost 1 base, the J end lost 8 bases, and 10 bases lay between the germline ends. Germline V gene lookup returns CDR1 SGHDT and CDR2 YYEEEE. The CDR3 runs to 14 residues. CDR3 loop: CASSLPDEDSPLHF. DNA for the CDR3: TGTGCCAGCAGCTTGCCTGATGAGGATTCACCCCTCCACTTT.

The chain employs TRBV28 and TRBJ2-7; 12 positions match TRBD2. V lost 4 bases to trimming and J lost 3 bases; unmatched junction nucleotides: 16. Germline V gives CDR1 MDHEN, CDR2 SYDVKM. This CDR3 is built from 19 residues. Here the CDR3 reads CASSWDGTSGYPPSYEQYF. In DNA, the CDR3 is TGTGCCAGCAGTTGGGATGGGACTAGCGGGTACCCTCCAAGCTACGAGCAGTACTTC.

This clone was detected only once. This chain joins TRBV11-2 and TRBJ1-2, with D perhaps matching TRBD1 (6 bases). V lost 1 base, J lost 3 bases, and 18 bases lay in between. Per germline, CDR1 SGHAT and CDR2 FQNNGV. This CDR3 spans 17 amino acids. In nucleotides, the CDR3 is TGTGCCAGCAGCTTAGGGGGTTGGGGACAAGACTACTATGGCTACACCTTC. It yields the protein CASSLGGWGQDYYGYTF.

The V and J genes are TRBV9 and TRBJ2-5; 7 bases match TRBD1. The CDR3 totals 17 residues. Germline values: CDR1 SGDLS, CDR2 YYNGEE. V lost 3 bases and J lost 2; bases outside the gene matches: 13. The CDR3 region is CASSGGRHRGQQETQYF. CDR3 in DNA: TGTGCCAGCAGCGGAGGCCGCCACAGGGGACAGCAAGAGACCCAGTACTTC.

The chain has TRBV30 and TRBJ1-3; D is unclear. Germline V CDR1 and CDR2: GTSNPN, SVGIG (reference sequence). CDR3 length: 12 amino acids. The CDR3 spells CAHLYGGNTIYF. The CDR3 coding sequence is TGTGCTCACCTTTACGGTGGAAACACCATATATTTT.

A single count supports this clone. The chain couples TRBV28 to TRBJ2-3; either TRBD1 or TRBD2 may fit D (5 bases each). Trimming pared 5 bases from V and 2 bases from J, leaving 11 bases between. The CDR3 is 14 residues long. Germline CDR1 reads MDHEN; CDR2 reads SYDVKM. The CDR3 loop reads CASSPGTLTDTQYF. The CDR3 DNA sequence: TGTGCCAGCAGTCCGGGGACCCTCACAGATACGCAGTATTTT.

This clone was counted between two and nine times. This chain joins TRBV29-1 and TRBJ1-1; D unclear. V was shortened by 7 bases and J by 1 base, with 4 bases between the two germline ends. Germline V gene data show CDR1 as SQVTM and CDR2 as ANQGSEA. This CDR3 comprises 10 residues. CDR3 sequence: CSAGNTEAFF. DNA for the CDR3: TGCAGCGCTGGGAACACTGAAGCTTTCTTT.

DNA of the CDR3: TGTGCCAGCAGTTACTCTGACAGGGGGCCCTATGGCTACACCTTC. It codes for CASSYSDRGPYGYTF. This chain links TRBV6-6 with TRBJ1-2; TRBD1 agrees at 10 bases. Germline values: CDR1 MNHNY, CDR2 SVGAGI (reference sequence). The J segment lost 4 bases and the V segment lost 0 bases, leaving 2 bases of the junction unmatched. The CDR3 sequence is 15 residues long.

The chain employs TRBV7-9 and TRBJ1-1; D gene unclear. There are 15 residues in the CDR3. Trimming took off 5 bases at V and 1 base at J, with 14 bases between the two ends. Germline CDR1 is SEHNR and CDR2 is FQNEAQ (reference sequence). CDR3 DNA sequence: TGTGCCAGCAGCCCCTTCTTGGCCGAGAACACTGAAGCTTTCTTT. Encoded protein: CASSPFLAENTEAFF. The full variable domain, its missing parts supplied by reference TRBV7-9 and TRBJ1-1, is DTGVSQNPRHKITKRGQNVTFRCDPISEHNRLYWYRQTLGQGPEFLTYFQNEAQLEKSRLLSDRFSAERPKGSFSTLEIQRTEQGDSAMYLCASSPFLAENTEAFFGQGTRLTVV.